A single sample gave rise to the 5 T cell receptor beta chains below, sequenced in a study of blood T cell repertoires in COVID-19. The repertoire was sequenced with immunoSEQ multiplex PCR; TCRdb's copy has only in-frame clones and lacks some. The sample includes under 40,000 clones, more than 85% of them seen just once. Sequences were obtained from peripheral blood. Every receptor here comes from a man between 60 and 75 years old with active or convalescent COVID-19.

The J gene is TRBJ2-7, the V gene TRBV10-3; 8 nucleotides match TRBD2. V trimming: 5 bases; J trimming: 5 bases; junction bases outside the gene matches: 8. Germline V gene lookup returns CDR1 ENHRY and CDR2 SYGVKD. The CDR3 has 14 residues. The CDR3 bases are TGTGCCATCAGTTACGGGGGGGCGGTCGACGAGCAGTACTTC. As protein: CAISYGGAVDEQYF.

The J gene is TRBJ2-7, the V gene TRBV18; D may be TRBD2 (5 bases). Germline V gene data show CDR1 as KGHSH and CDR2 as LQKENI. The V and J ends lost 3 bases and 4 bases respectively, with 16 bases between them. The CDR3 spans 15 residues. CDR3: CASSPYKGDLYEQYF. The CDR3 DNA reads TGTGCCAGCTCACCGTACAAGGGAGATTTATACGAGCAGTACTTC.

The chain carries TRBV19 and TRBJ1-5; no reliable D call. The V gene's germline CDR1 is LNHDA and CDR2 SQIVND (reference sequence). Trimming pared 7 bases from V and 3 bases from J, leaving 16 bases between. This CDR3 has 15 residues. CDR3 region: CASNPFRENNQPQHF. The CDR3 nucleotides are TGTGCCAGTAACCCCTTTAGAGAAAACAATCAGCCCCAGCATTTT.

This chain uses TRBV6-5 with TRBJ1-2; 9 nucleotides line up with TRBD1. The germline gives CDR1 MNHEY, CDR2 SVGAGI. V dropped 7 bases and J dropped 7; count of bases not matched to a gene: 10. The CDR3 has 14 residues. The CDR3 region has the DNA TGTGCCAGCAATTCCGGGACAGGGTACTTTGGCTACACCTTC. Protein product: CASNSGTGYFGYTF.

The chain is built from TRBV28 and TRBJ2-7; 12 bases agree with TRBD1. Germline V gene lookup returns CDR1 MDHEN and CDR2 SYDVKM. The junction had 7 bases not matched to a gene; V was cut back by 4 bases and J by 3 bases. This CDR3 has 16 amino acids. As DNA, the CDR3 is TGTGCCAGCAGTTCAACCGGGACAGGGGGCGACTACGAGCAGTACTTC. It specifies CASSSTGTGGDYEQYF.